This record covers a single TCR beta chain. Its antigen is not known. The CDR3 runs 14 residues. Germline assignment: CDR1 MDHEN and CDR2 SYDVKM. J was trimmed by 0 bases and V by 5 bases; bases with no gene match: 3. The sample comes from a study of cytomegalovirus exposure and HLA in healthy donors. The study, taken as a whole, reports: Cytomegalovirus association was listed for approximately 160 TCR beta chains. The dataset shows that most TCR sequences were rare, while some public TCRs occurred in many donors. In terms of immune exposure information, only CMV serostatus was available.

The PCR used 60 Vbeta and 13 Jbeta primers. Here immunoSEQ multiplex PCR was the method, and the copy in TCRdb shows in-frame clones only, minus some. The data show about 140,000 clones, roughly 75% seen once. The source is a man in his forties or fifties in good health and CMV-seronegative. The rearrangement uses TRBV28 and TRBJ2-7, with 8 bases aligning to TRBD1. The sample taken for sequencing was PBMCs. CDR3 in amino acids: CASSQGAASYEQYF. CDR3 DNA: TGTGCCAGCAGTCAGGGGGCGGCCTCCTACGAGCAGTACTTC.